Sequencing of this T cell receptor beta chain was carried out in a study of cytomegalovirus exposure and HLA in healthy donors. The CDR3 loop spans 21 amino acids. Germline V gives CDR1 SGDLS, CDR2 YYNGEE. The V and J ends lost 1 base and 0 bases, in that order; junction bases with no gene match: 15. Of note for this clone: The antigen is unknown.

Study-wide results and limits: Later work showed greater clonal expansion in HLA-associated TCR beta chains than in equally common others. Some V segments (TRBV6-2 and TRBV6-3 among them) were excluded as indistinguishable. Most TCR sequences were seen very rarely across donors, but some public TCRs occurred in many. When analyzed later, a missense DCLRE1C variant was found to be linked to TCR beta V- and J-gene trimming.

This PCR relied on a set of 60 Vbeta primers and 13 Jbeta primers. Profiled with immunoSEQ multiplex PCR; TCRdb holds only in-frame clones, not every one. The sample lists some 97,000 clones, around 83% occurring once. The sequence was obtained from a woman aged 18-29 years in good health and CMV-seronegative. The chain has TRBV9 and TRBJ1-5, with 11 bases identical to TRBD1. Sequenced material: PBMCs. The CDR3 sequence is CASSVRDRGTSLSFSNQPQHF. The CDR3 bases are TGTGCCAGCAGCGTAAGGGACAGGGGGACCTCGTTATCCTTTAGCAATCAGCCCCAGCATTTT. Variable domain in full (rest from reference TRBV9 and TRBJ1-5): DSGVTQTPKHLITATGQRVTLRCSPRSGDLSVYWYQQSLDQGLQFLIQYYNGEERAKGNILERFSAQQFPDLHSELNLSSLELGDSALYFCASSVRDRGTSLSFSNQPQHFGDGTRLSIL.